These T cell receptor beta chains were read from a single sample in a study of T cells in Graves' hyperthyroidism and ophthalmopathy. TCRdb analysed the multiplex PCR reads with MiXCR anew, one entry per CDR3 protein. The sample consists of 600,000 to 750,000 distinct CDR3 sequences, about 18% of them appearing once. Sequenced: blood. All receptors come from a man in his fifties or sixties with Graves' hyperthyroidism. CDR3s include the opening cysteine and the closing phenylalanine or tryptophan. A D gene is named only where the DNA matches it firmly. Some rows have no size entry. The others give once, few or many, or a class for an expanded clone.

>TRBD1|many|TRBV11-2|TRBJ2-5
CASSLGGTGEETQYF
TGTGCCAGCAGCTTAGGTGGGACAGGGGAAGAGACCCAGTACTTC
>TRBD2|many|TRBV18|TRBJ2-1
CASSPPEAGVYEQFF
TGTGCCAGCTCACCACCGGAAGCGGGAGTCTATGAGCAGTTCTTC
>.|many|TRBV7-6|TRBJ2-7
CASSSGAPGSEQYF
TGTGCCAGCAGCTCGGGAGCCCCAGGCTCCGAGCAGTACTTC
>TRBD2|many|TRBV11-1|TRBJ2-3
CASSSRLAGTDTQYF
TGTGCCAGCAGCTCCAGACTAGCGGGGACAGATACGCAGTATTTT
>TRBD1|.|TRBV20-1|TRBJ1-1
CSALETGDTTEAFF
TGCAGTGCTCTCGAGACAGGGGACACCACTGAAGCTTTCTTT
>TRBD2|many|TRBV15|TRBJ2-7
CATSRGRGLAVTYEQYF
TGTGCCACCAGCAGAGGAAGGGGACTAGCGGTTACCTACGAGCAGTACTTC
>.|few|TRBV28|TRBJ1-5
CASRGTANQPQHF
TGTGCCAGCAGGGGCACCGCCAATCAGCCCCAGCATTTT
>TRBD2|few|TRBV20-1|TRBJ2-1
CSARDPGGSSYNEQFF
TGCAGTGCTAGAGATCCCGGCGGGAGTTCCTACAATGAGCAGTTCTTC
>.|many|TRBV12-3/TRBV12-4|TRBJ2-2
CASSLALEGGRELFF
TGTGCCAGCAGTTTAGCGTTGGAGGGAGGAAGGGAGCTGTTTTTT
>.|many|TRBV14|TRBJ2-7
CASSPQPSYEQYF
TGTGCCAGCAGCCCCCAACCCTCCTACGAGCAGTACTTC
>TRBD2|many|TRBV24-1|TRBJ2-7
CATSDGTSGLTYEQYF
TGTGCCACCAGTGACGGGACTAGCGGATTGACCTACGAGCAGTACTTC
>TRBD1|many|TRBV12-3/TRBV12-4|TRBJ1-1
CASTKQGSLSEAFF
TGTGCCAGCACCAAACAGGGGTCTCTTTCTGAAGCTTTCTTT
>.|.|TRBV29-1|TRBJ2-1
CSVDIGLGRMGDEQFF
TGCAGCGTTGATATTGGGCTTGGACGCATGGGCGATGAGCAGTTCTTC
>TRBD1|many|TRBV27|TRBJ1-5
CASGLTGGGQPQHF
TGTGCCAGCGGACTGACAGGGGGAGGTCAGCCCCAGCATTTT
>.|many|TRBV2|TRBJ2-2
CASSARVDGELFF
TGTGCCAGCAGTGCCAGGGTAGACGGGGAGCTGTTTTTT
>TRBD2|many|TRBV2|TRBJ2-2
CASRGTSGRGAGGELFF
TGTGCCAGCAGGGGGACTAGCGGGAGAGGGGCCGGCGGGGAGCTGTTTTTT
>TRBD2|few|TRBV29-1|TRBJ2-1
CSVALGLGYNEQFF
TGCAGCGTTGCTCTGGGACTAGGGTACAATGAGCAGTTCTTC
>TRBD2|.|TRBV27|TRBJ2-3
CASSLRTPSGSLGDTQYF
TGTGCCAGCAGTTTACGAACCCCTAGCGGGAGCCTGGGAGATACGCAGTATTTT
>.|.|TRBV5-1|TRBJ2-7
CASSFRLVGAREQYF
TGCGCCAGCAGCTTCCGACTAGTGGGGGCACGGGAGCAGTACTTC
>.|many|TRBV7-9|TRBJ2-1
CASSPIEWARFPDEQFF
TGTGCCAGCAGCCCAATCGAGTGGGCCCGCTTCCCGGATGAGCAGTTCTTC
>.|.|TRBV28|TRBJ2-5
CASNLNRGGETQYF
TGTGCCAGCAACCTTAACAGGGGGGGCGAGACCCAGTACTTC
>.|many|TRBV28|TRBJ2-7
CASSFWQELSYEQYF
TGTGCCAGCAGTTTTTGGCAGGAACTCTCCTACGAGCAGTACTTC
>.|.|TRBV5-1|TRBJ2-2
CASSLASGALNTGELFF
TGCGCCAGCAGCTTGGCGTCGGGGGCACTGAACACCGGGGAGCTGTTTTTT
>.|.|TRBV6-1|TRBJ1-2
CASSYDRFQNGYTF
TGTGCCAGCAGCTACGACAGGTTCCAGAATGGCTACACCTTC
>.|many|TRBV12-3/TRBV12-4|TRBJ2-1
CASRAIVSSYNEQFF
TGTGCCAGCAGGGCAATAGTGAGCTCCTACAATGAGCAGTTCTTC
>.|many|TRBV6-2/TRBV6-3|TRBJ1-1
CASSYGQLNTEAFF
TGTGCCAGCAGTTACGGGCAGTTGAACACTGAAGCTTTCTTT
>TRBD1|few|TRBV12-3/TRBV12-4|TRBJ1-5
CASSLSTGATNQPQHF
TGTGCCAGCAGTTTATCTACAGGGGCAACCAATCAGCCCCAGCATTTT
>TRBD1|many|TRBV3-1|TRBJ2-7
CASSQHGQGYEQYF
TGTGCCAGCAGCCAACACGGACAGGGCTACGAGCAGTACTTC
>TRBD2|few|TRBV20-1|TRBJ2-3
CSAPLGTSVGTDTQYF
TGCAGTGCCCCCCTCGGGACTAGCGTTGGTACAGATACGCAGTATTTT
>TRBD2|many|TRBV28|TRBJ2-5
CASSPMYGAGEWETQYF
TGTGCCAGCAGTCCGATGTATGGAGCGGGAGAGTGGGAGACCCAGTACTTC
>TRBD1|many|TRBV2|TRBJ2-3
CASTVQGAADTQYF
TGTGCCAGCACCGTGCAGGGGGCCGCAGATACGCAGTATTTT
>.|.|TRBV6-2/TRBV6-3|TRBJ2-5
CASSSLGPGETLYF
TGTGCCAGCAGTTCCCTTGGACCTGGGGAGACCCTGTACTTC
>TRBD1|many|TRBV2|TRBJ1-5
CASSEQGDSNQPQHF
TGTGCCAGCAGTGAACAGGGGGATAGCAATCAGCCCCAGCATTTT
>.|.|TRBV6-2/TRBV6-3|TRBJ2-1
CASSLSIQGGPFF
TGTGCCAGCAGCCTGAGTATCCAGGGAGGTCCGTTCTTC
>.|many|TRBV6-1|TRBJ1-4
CASSKRANEKLFF
TGTGCCAGCAGCAAAAGGGCTAATGAAAAACTGTTTTTT
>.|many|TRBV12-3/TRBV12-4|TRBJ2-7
CASSVSTVVARPYEQYF
TGTGCCAGCAGCGTATCAACAGTGGTAGCGAGACCCTACGAGCAGTACTTC
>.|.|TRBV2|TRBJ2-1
CATTGGARDNYNEQFF
TGTGCTACCACTGGGGGGGCCCGGGACAACTACAATGAGCAGTTCTTC
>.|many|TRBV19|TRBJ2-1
CASSKDGSSYNEQFF
TGTGCCAGTAGTAAGGACGGCAGCTCCTACAATGAGCAGTTCTTC
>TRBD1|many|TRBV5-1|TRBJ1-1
CASGRDRGGTEAFF
TGCGCCAGCGGCCGGGACAGGGGCGGTACTGAAGCTTTCTTT
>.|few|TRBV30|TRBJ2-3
CAWTSNTDTQYF
TGTGCCTGGACCTCAAACACAGATACGCAGTATTTT
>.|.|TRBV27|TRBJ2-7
CASSLREGDEQYF
TGTGCCAGCAGTTTAAGGGAAGGGGACGAGCAGTACTTC
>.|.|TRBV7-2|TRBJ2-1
CASSLDGREDNEQFF
TGTGCCAGCAGCTTAGATGGCAGGGAGGACAATGAGCAGTTCTTC
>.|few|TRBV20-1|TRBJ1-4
CSAKIRARGEKLFF
TGCAGTGCCAAGATCCGGGCCCGGGGGGAAAAACTGTTTTTT
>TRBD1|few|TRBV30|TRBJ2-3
CAWILGTASTDTQYF
TGTGCCTGGATTCTAGGGACAGCAAGCACAGATACGCAGTATTTT
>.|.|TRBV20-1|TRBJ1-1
CSAADPYTEAFF
TGCAGTGCCGCCGACCCGTACACTGAAGCTTTCTTT
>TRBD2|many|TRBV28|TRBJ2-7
CASSSRSSREAPYEQYF
TGTGCCAGCAGTTCTCGGTCTTCGCGGGAGGCTCCCTACGAGCAGTACTTC
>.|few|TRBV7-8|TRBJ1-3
CASSYPEYVNTIYF
TGTGCCAGCAGCTACCCTGAATACGTAAACACCATATATTTT
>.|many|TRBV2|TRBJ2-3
CASSLNREDTQYF
TGTGCCAGCAGCCTGAACCGGGAAGATACGCAGTATTTT